This T cell receptor beta chain was captured by sequencing in a study of T cells after yellow fever vaccination. Study-level information: Fractions low in cell number were prepared with SMART-Seq v4 Ultra Low Input. Study findings and constraints: Although the secondary response was weaker, it peaked faster, at day 5 versus 15. Re-detected after boosting: most primary clones, 95% to 98% of CD4 and 80% to 90% of CD8. The CD4 and CD8 compartments had a small share of their clonotypes in common.

TCRdb passed the 5' RACE reads through MiXCR, listing each CDR3 protein once. The repertoire holds some 80,000 distinct CDR3 sequences, with 13% as singletons. This clonotype was counted a few times. The CDR3 has 15 residues. V trimming: 5 bases; J trimming: 9 bases; junction bases outside the gene matches: 11. Germline V gene data show CDR1 as MDHEN and CDR2 as SYDVKM. Sequencing used CD8+ T cells not binding an NS4B(214-222) dextramer, sorted from PBMCs, obtained around 3 weeks after the first yellow fever vaccination. J is TRBJ2-1 and V is TRBV28; 9 nucleotides agree with TRBD2. This TCR was sampled from a man younger than 35 who received the YFV17D yellow fever vaccine. CDR3 in amino acids: CASSPSGTSFSEQFF. The CDR3 DNA reads TGTGCCAGCAGTCCTTCCGGGACTAGCTTTTCTGAGCAGTTCTTC.